These 21 T cell receptor beta chains were sequenced from one sample in a study of synovial regulatory T cells in juvenile arthritis. Generated by immunoSEQ multiplex PCR, the TCRdb table keeps only in-frame clones and is missing some. This listing includes 9,500 to 10,000 clones. Sequenced sample: Treg cells from blood. Subset reported: remaining (HLA-DR-negative) circulating blood Treg cells. These receptors were taken from a donor between 2 and 35 years old with juvenile idiopathic arthritis.

The J gene is TRBJ2-2, the V gene TRBV19; TCRdb picks TRBD1, but there is no DNA to check that call. The germline gives CDR1 LNHDA, CDR2 SQIVND (reference sequence). This CDR3 is 13 amino acids long. No DNA appears here. The CDR3 reads CASRLTGAGELFF.

The gene calls are TRBV19 and TRBJ1-4. Germline lookup yields CDR1 LNHDA and CDR2 SQIVND (reference sequence). CDR3 size: 14 residues. No DNA sequence is on record. CDR3 loop: CASSSGITNEKLFF.

The chain links TRBV21-1 to TRBJ1-5; TCRdb gives TRBD1 as the D gene, but with no DNA this cannot be confirmed. TRBV21-1 is labeled a pseudogene. The CDR3 length is 13 residues. Only the protein sequence is given. The CDR3 here is CASSSDRGEPQHF.

The chain joins TRBV5-4 to TRBJ2-2; TCRdb returns TRBD1, unconfirmable since there is no DNA. Germline V gene data show CDR1 as SGHNT and CDR2 as YYREEE (reference sequence). The CDR3 has 14 amino acids. No DNA appears here. CDR3 sequence: CASSLRQATGELFF.

The V gene is TRBV5-1, the J gene TRBJ2-7; the TRBD1 assignment by TCRdb is unverifiable without DNA. CDR1 and CDR2 (germline): SGHRS, YFSETQ. This CDR3 comprises 13 residues. No DNA is listed. The CDR3 here is CASSLMTSYEQYF.

CDR3 in amino acids: CAEGTIYF. This chain joins TRBV6-4 and TRBJ1-3. This CDR3 has 8 residues. No DNA has been recorded. Germline CDR1 and CDR2: MRHNA and SNTAGT.

V and J are TRBV7-8 and TRBJ1-3; without DNA, the TCRdb call of TRBD1 cannot be checked. This CDR3 region has 17 residues. No DNA is given. Per germline, CDR1 SGHVS and CDR2 FQNEAQ. The CDR3 region is CASSRLKDSWRGNTIYF.

The gene calls are TRBV5-1 and TRBJ1-1; TCRdb's assignment of TRBD1 cannot be checked, as there is no DNA. Germline values: CDR1 SGHRS, CDR2 YFSETQ. The CDR3 is 15 residues long. DNA is not on record. CDR3 loop: CASSLTGVVNTEAFF.

The chain recombines TRBV6-6 with TRBJ1-2; TCRdb selects TRBD1, and the lack of DNA leaves this call unchecked. The germline gives CDR1 MNHNY, CDR2 SVGAGI (reference sequence). This CDR3 spans 12 amino acids. No nucleotide data were recorded. The CDR3 loop reads CASSLTGVGYTF.

The rearrangement links TRBV5-4 to TRBJ1-1; TCRdb returns TRBD1, unconfirmable since there is no DNA. CDR3 length: 15 residues. DNA is not on record. CDR1 SGHNT and CDR2 YYREEE come from the germline V gene (reference sequence). The CDR3 protein is CASSGQGALYTEAFF.

The V gene is TRBV19, the J gene TRBJ2-7; TCRdb reports TRBD2, a call that lacks DNA to check it against. This CDR3 has 20 amino acids. No DNA is given. The germline V gene has CDR1 LNHDA and CDR2 SQIVND (reference sequence). The CDR3 is CASSTGLAGGEFGGSYEQYF.

The V gene is TRBV5-6, the J gene TRBJ1-2; TCRdb designates TRBD1, a call that cannot be tested without DNA. The CDR3 has 12 residues. The nucleotide record is missing. Germline V gene sequence: CDR1 SGHDT, CDR2 YYEEEE. CDR3 sequence: CASSLGHGGYTF.

The chain joins TRBV15 to TRBJ1-3; TCRdb returns TRBD1, unconfirmable since there is no DNA. Per germline, CDR1 LNHNV and CDR2 YYDKDF (reference sequence). The CDR3 covers 16 residues. The nucleotide record is missing. CDR3 sequence: CATSRDPIFSGNTIYF.

This chain joins TRBV18 and TRBJ1-1; TCRdb's assignment of TRBD1 cannot be checked, as there is no DNA. There are 16 residues in the CDR3. No DNA has been recorded. CDR1 and CDR2 from the germline V gene are KGHSH and LQKENI. CDR3 in amino acids: CASSPSPTGLDTEAFF.

The rearrangement links TRBV7-9 to TRBJ1-5; absent DNA, TCRdb's TRBD1 call cannot be checked. CDR3 length equals 15 residues. DNA was not recorded. Germline V gene sequence: CDR1 SEHNR, CDR2 FQNEAQ (reference sequence). The CDR3: CASSLVGAGRQPQHF.

The chain uses TRBV14 and TRBJ2-7; the D call of TRBD2 rests on TCRdb alone, since no DNA is present to check it. The CDR3 length is 12 residues. Nucleotide data are not available. Looked up from germline, CDR1 is SGHDN and CDR2 is FVKESK. CDR3 sequence: CASGRSGGEQYF.

The rearrangement joins TRBV10-3 to TRBJ1-2; the TCRdb D gene call, TRBD1, has no DNA to confirm it. The CDR3 consists of 13 residues. No DNA is given. Germline V gene lookup returns CDR1 ENHRY and CDR2 SYGVKD. The CDR3 sequence is CAINNQGAPGYTF.

V usage is TRBV2 and J usage is TRBJ1-4; TCRdb's assignment of TRBD1 cannot be checked, as there is no DNA. Germline values: CDR1 SNHLY, CDR2 FYNNEI. This CDR3 spans 14 amino acids. The entry carries no DNA sequence. CDR3 amino acids: CATQQGPTNEKLFF.

The CDR3 loop reads CAIGGNTIYF. The genes are TRBV10-3 and TRBJ1-3. Germline CDR1 ENHRY, CDR2 SYGVKD. The CDR3 covers 10 residues. DNA was not recorded.

V is TRBV10-1 and J is TRBJ1-2. Germline V gene sequence: CDR1 WNHNN, CDR2 SYGVQD (reference sequence). CDR3 length: 13 residues. Only the protein sequence is given. The CDR3 sequence is CASSEGLNYGYTF.

The rearrangement uses TRBV19 and TRBJ1-3. The CDR3 extends over 13 amino acids. No DNA was logged. From germline, CDR1 is LNHDA and CDR2 SQIVND (reference sequence). The CDR3 region is CATKPIPGNTIYF.